This T cell receptor (beta chain) was profiled in a study of OX40 agonist ivuxolimab in advanced cancers. Study-level information: Prior anti-PD-1, anti-PD-L1 or anti-CTLA-4 therapy did not bar entry, and about 40% had some.

Germline assignment: CDR1 SGHAT and CDR2 FQDESV (reference sequence). The CDR3 is 17 amino acids. V lost 3 bases and J lost 0, with 15 bases in between. Method: immunoSEQ multiplex PCR; TCRdb's copy keeps in-frame clones and lacks some. The sample has approximately 46,000 clones, around 77% seen once. The sequencing used CD4+ or CD8+ T cells sorted from blood, collected in a trial of the OX40 agonist ivuxolimab. The clonotype was recovered from an adult with an advanced solid tumor such as melanoma, head and neck, liver or kidney cancer. The rearrangement links TRBV11-1 to TRBJ2-1, with TRBD2 as a possible D gene (6 bases). As DNA, the CDR3 is TGTGCCAGCAGCTTGGGAGGACTGGATACCTCCTACAATGAGCAGTTCTTC. Its translation is CASSLGGLDTSYNEQFF. The full variable domain, with the rest looked up from reference TRBV11-1 and TRBJ2-1, is EAEVAQSPRYKITEKSQAVAFWCDPISGHATLYWYRQILGQGPELLVQFQDESVVDDSQLPKDRFSAERLKGVDSTLKIQPAELGDSAMYLCASSLGGLDTSYNEQFFGPGTRLTVL.